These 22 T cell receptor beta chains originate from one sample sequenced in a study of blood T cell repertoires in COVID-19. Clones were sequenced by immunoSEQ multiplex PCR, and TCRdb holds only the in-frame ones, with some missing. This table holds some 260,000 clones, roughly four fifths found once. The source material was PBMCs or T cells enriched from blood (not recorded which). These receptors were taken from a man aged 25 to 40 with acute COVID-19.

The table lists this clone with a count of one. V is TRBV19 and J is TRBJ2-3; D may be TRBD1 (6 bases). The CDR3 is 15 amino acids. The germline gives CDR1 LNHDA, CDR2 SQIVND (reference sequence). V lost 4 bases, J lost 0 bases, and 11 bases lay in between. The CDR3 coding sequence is TGTGCCAGTAGTACTACAGGGCCCAGCACAGATACGCAGTATTTT. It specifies CASSTTGPSTDTQYF.

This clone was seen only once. Here the CDR3 reads CASSPTGGSNQPQHF. DNA for the CDR3: TGTGCCAGCTCACCGACAGGGGGCAGCAATCAGCCCCAGCATTTT. The genes are TRBV18 and TRBJ1-5; TRBD1 matches at 10 bases. Trimming at V came to 3 bases and at J to 1 base, leaving 0 bases not matched to a gene. Germline V lookup: CDR1 KGHSH, CDR2 LQKENI. CDR3 size: 15 residues. The full variable domain, completed using reference TRBV18 and TRBJ1-5, is NAGVMQNPRHLVRRRGQEARLRCSPMKGHSHVYWYRQLPEEGLKFMVYLQKENIIDESGMPKERFSAEFPKEGPSILRIQQVVRGDSAAYFCASSPTGGSNQPQHFGDGTRLSIL.

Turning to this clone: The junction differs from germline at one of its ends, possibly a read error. CDR3 protein: CASNPGGLVEIRF. The CDR3 DNA reads TGTGCCAGCAACCCAGGGGGGCTAGTGGAGATTCGTTTT. The rearrangement links TRBV5-6 to TRBJ2-3; D may be TRBD1 (7 bases). The germline CDR1 and CDR2 sequences are SGHDT and YYEEEE. The CDR3 spans 13 residues.

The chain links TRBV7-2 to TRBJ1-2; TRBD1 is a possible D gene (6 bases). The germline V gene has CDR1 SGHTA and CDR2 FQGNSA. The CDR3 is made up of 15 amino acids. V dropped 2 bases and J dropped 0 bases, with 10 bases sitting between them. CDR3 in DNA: TGTGCCAGCAGCTTATCGGGACAAGCTAACTATGGCTACACCTTC. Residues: CASSLSGQANYGYTF.

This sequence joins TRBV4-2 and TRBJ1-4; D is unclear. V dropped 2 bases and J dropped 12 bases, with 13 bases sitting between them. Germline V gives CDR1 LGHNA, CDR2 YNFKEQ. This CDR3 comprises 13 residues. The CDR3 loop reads CASSQTDAVELFF. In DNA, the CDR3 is TGTGCCAGCAGCCAAACCGACGCGGTGGAACTGTTTTTT.

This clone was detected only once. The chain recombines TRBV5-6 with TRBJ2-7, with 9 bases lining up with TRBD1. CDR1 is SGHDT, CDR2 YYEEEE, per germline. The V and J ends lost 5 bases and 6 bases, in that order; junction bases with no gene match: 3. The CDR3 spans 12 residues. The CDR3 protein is CASSSDRGEQYV. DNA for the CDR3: TGTGCCAGCAGTTCGGACAGGGGCGAGCAGTACGTC.

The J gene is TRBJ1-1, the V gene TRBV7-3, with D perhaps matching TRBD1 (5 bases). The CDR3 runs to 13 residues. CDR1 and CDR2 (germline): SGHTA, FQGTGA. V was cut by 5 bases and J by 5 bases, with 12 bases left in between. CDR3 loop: CASSPGSGTEAFF. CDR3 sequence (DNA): TGTGCCAGCAGCCCAGGGTCTGGGACTGAAGCTTTCTTT.

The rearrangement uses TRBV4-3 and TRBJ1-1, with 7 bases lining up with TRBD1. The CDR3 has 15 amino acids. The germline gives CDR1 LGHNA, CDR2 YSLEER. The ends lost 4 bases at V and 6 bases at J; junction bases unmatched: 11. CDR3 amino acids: CASSPSARGDAEAFF. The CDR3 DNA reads TGCGCCAGCAGCCCCTCAGCCAGGGGGGACGCTGAAGCTTTCTTT.

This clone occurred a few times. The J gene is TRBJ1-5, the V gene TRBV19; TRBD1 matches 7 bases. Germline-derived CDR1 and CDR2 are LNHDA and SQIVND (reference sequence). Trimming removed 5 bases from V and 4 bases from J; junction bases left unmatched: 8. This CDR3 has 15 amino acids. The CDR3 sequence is CASSLGDRVNQPQHF. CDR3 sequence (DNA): TGTGCCAGTAGTTTAGGCGACAGGGTGAATCAGCCCCAGCATTTT.

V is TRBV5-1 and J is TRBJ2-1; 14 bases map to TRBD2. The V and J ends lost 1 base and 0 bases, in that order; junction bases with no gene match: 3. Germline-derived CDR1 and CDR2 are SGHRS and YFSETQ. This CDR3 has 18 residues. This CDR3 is CASSLYGTSGGSYNEQFF. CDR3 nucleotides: TGCGCCAGCAGCTTGTATGGGACTAGCGGGGGCTCCTACAATGAGCAGTTCTTC.

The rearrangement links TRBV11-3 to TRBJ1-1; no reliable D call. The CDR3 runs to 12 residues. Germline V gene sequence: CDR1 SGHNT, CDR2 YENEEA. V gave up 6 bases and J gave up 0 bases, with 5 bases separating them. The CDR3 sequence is CASRRMNTEAFF. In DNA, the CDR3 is TGTGCCAGCAGGCGTATGAACACTGAAGCTTTCTTT. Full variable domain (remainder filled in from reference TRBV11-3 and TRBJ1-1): EAGVVQSPRYKIIEKKQPVAFWCNPISGHNTLYWYLQNLGQGPELLIRYENEEAVDDSQLPKDRFSAERLKGVDSTLKIQPAELGDSAVYLCASRRMNTEAFFGQGTRLTVV.

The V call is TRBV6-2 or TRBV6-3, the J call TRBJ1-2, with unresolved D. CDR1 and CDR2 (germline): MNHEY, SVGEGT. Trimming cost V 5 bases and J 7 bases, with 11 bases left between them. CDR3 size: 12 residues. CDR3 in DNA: TGTGCCAGCAGTAGCGGGGTGATTGGCTACACCTTC. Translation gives CASSSGVIGYTF.

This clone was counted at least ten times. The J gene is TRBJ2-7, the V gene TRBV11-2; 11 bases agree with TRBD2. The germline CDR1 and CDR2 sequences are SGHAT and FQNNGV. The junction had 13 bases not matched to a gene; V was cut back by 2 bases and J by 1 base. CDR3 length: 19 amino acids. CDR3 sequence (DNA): TGTGCCAGCAGCTTATCGGCTAGCGGGGGGAACTTCTTATCCTACGAGCAGTACGTC. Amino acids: CASSLSASGGNFLSYEQYV.

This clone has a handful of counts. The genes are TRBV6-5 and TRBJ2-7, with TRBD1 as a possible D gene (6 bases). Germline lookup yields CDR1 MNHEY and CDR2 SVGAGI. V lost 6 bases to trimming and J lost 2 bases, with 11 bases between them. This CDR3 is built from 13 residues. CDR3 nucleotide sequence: TGTGCCAGCAGCCACGGACAGACCTACGAGCAGTACGTC. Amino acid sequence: CASSHGQTYEQYV.

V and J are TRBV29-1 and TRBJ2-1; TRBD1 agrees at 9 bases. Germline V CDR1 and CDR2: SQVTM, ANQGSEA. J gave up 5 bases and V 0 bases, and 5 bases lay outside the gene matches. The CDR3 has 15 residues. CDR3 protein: CSVEEDRGSDNEQFF. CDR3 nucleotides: TGCAGCGTTGAAGAGGACAGGGGATCCGACAATGAGCAGTTCTTC.

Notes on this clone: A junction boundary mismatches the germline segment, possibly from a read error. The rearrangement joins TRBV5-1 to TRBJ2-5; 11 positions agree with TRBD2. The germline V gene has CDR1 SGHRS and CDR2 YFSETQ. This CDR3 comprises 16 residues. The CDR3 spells CASSPPLAGGQETQYF. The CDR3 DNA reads TGTGCCAGCAGCCCCCCCCTAGCGGGAGGCCAAGAGACCCAGTACTTC.

The CDR3 DNA is TGTGCCAGCAGCGGAGGCGGACAGAATAATTCACCCCTCCACTTT. The encoded protein is CASSGGGQNNSPLHF. The chain is built from TRBV5-4 and TRBJ1-6; TRBD1 might be the D (6 bases). The CDR3 is 15 amino acids. The germline V gene has CDR1 SGHNT and CDR2 YYREEE (reference sequence). With 4 bases removed from V and 5 bases from J, the gap between germline ends came to 13 bases. The whole variable domain, remainder taken from reference TRBV5-4 and TRBJ1-6, is ETGVTQSPTHLIKTRGQQVTLRCSSQSGHNTVSWYQQALGQGPQFIFQYYREEENGRGNFPPRFSGLQFPNYSSELNVNALELDDSALYLCASSGGGQNNSPLHFGNGTRLTVT.

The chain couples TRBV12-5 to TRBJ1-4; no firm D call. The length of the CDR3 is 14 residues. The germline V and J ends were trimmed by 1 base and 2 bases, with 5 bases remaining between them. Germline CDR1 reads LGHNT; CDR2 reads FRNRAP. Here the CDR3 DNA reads TGTGCTAGTGGTTTGGGACTTACTAATGAAAAACTGTTTTTT. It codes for CASGLGLTNEKLFF.

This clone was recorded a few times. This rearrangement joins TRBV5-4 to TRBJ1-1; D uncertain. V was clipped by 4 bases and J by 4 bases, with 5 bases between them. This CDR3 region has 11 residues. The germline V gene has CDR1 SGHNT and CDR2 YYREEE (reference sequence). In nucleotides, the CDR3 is TGTGCCAGCAGCCGGGGCACTGAAGCTTTCTTT. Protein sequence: CASSRGTEAFF. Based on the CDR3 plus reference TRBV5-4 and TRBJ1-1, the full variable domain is ETGVTQSPTHLIKTRGQQVTLRCSSQSGHNTVSWYQQALGQGPQFIFQYYREEENGRGNFPPRFSGLQFPNYSSELNVNALELDDSALYLCASSRGTEAFFGQGTRLTVV.

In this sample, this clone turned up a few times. The CDR3 DNA reads TGCGCCAGCAGCTTGACAGGGAATAATTCACCCCTCCACTTT. Translating gives CASSLTGNNSPLHF. The chain joins TRBV5-1 to TRBJ1-6, with D possibly being TRBD1 (6 bases). Trimming took off 1 base at V and 5 bases at J, with 7 bases between the two ends. The CDR3 has 14 residues. Germline lookup yields CDR1 SGHRS and CDR2 YFSETQ.

The CDR3 loop is CASSLDRVSNQPQHF. CDR3 DNA sequence: TGTGCCAGCAGCTTGGACAGGGTTAGCAATCAGCCCCAGCATTTT. V and J are TRBV7-2 and TRBJ1-5; 8 bases align to TRBD1. The germline gives CDR1 SGHTA, CDR2 FQGNSA. CDR3 length equals 15 residues. The V and J ends lost 3 bases and 0 bases, in that order; junction bases with no gene match: 1.

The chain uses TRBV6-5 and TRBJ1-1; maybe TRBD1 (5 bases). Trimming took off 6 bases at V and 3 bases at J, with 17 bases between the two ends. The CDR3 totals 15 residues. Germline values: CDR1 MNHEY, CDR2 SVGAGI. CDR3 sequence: CASSSHGARDTEAFF. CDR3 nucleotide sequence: TGTGCCAGCAGCTCCCATGGGGCCCGAGACACTGAAGCTTTCTTT.